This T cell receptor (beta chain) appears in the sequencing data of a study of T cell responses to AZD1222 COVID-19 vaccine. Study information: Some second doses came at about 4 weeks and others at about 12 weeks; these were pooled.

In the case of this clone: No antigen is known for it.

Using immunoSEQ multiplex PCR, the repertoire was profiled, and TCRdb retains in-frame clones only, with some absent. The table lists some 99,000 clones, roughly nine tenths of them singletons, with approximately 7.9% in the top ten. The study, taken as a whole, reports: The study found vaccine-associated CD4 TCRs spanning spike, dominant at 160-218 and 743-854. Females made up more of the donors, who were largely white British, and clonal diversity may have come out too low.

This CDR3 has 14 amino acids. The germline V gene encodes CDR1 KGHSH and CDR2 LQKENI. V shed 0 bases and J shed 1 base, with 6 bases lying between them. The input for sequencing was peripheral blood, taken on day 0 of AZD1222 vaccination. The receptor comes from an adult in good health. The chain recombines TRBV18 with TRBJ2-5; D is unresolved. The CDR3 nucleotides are TGTGCCAGCTCACCACCTTCCACCCAAGAGACCCAGTACTTC. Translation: CASSPPSTQETQYF.